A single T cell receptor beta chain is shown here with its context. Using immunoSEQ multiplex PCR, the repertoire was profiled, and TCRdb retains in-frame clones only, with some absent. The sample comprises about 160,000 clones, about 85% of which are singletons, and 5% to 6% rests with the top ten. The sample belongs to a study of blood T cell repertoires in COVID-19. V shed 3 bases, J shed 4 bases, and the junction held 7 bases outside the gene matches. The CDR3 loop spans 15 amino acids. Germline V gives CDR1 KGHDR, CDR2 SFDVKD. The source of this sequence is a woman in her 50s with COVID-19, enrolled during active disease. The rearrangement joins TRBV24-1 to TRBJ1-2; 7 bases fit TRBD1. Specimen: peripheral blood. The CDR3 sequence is CATSDPNRGLYGYTF. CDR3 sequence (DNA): TGTGCCACCAGTGATCCAAACAGGGGACTCTATGGCTACACCTTC.